This entry lists 10 T cell receptor beta chains sequenced from one sample in a study of blood T cell repertoires in COVID-19. TCRdb keeps only in-frame clones here, not all; method: immunoSEQ multiplex PCR. This sample carries roughly 260,000 clones, more than 75% of them seen once, and the ten largest clones take 2% to 3%. Sequencing input: peripheral blood. Receptors were obtained from a woman aged 45-65 years with acute or convalescent COVID-19.

This chain uses TRBV6-6 with TRBJ2-7; 9 bases match TRBD2. Germline V gene lookup returns CDR1 MNHNY and CDR2 SVGAGI (reference sequence). The V and J ends lost 5 bases and 6 bases, in that order; junction bases with no gene match: 11. This CDR3 has 15 residues. The DNA of the CDR3 is TGTGCCAGCAGTCAAACCGGGGATAGCGGGAGCGAGCAGTACTTC. The encoded protein is CASSQTGDSGSEQYF.

V is TRBV27 and J is TRBJ2-7; TRBD1 is a possible D gene (5 bases). This CDR3 region has 15 residues. Trimming left V 0 bases short and J 1 base short, with 10 bases between. Germline CDR1 and CDR2: MNHEY and SMNVEV (reference sequence). In DNA, the CDR3 is TGTGCCAGCAGTTTATCGTGGCAGGGTTCCTACGAGCAGTACTTC. Translating it yields CASSLSWQGSYEQYF.

The V gene is TRBV2, the J gene TRBJ2-1; TRBD2 agrees at 12 bases. Trimming at V came to 6 bases and at J to 4 bases, leaving 4 bases not matched to a gene. Germline values: CDR1 SNHLY, CDR2 FYNNEI. The CDR3 runs to 15 residues. CDR3 coding DNA: TGTGCCAGCAGAGTCCTAGCGGGAGGGTACAATGAGCAGTTCTTC. This sequence encodes CASRVLAGGYNEQFF.

The chain recombines TRBV5-1 with TRBJ2-7; 13 bases map to TRBD2. The CDR3 extends over 16 amino acids. The germline V gene encodes CDR1 SGHRS and CDR2 YFSETQ. V lost 0 bases to trimming and J lost 10 bases; unmatched junction nucleotides: 10. The CDR3 loop reads CASSLGGFGLAGDQYF. The CDR3 DNA is TGCGCCAGCAGCTTGGGAGGTTTTGGACTAGCGGGAGATCAGTACTTC. Combining the CDR3 with reference TRBV5-1 and TRBJ2-7 gives the whole variable domain KAGVTQTPRYLIKTRGQQVTLSCSPISGHRSVSWYQQTPGQGLQFLFEYFSETQRNKGNFPGRFSGRQFSNSRSEMNVSTLELGDSALYLCASSLGGFGLAGDQYFGPGTRLTVT.

The chain carries TRBV9 and TRBJ1-6; TRBD1 might be the D (5 bases). From germline, CDR1 is SGDLS and CDR2 YYNGEE. Trimming shortened V by 4 bases and J by 3 bases, and 11 bases separated the two germline ends. CDR3 length: 15 residues. CDR3 amino acids: CASSLGGNYNSPLHF. The CDR3, as DNA: TGTGCCAGCAGCTTGGGGGGGAACTATAATTCACCCCTCCACTTT.

This chain connects TRBV5-1 to TRBJ2-7; 9 nucleotides line up with TRBD2. In germline, CDR1 is SGHRS, CDR2 YFSETQ. V was pared by 3 bases and J by 2 bases, with 3 bases of the junction left unmatched. The CDR3 is 14 residues long. CDR3 sequence (DNA): TGCGCCAGCAGCTATAGCGGGAGTACCTACGAGCAGTACTTC. Translating gives CASSYSGSTYEQYF.

This chain joins TRBV5-5 and TRBJ2-1; perhaps TRBD1 as D (6 bases). The CDR3 totals 15 residues. Germline CDR1 is SGHKS and CDR2 is YYEKEE (reference sequence). Trimming stripped 4 bases from V and 2 bases from J, with 13 bases between. The CDR3 loop is CASSPTGTPYNEQFF. As DNA, the CDR3 is TGTGCCAGCAGCCCTACAGGGACCCCCTACAATGAGCAGTTCTTC.

V gene TRBV11-2 combines with J gene TRBJ2-1, with TRBD2 identical over 12 bases. The CDR3 is 15 amino acids. Germline V gives CDR1 SGHAT, CDR2 FQNNGV. V lost 4 bases and J lost 3; bases outside the gene matches: 1. CDR3 loop: CASSWTSGNYNEQFF. In DNA, the CDR3 is TGTGCCAGCAGCTGGACTAGCGGGAACTACAATGAGCAGTTCTTC.

The sample holds a few counts of this clone. The chain recombines TRBV27 with TRBJ1-1; TRBD1 matches 7 bases. Per germline, CDR1 MNHEY and CDR2 SMNVEV (reference sequence). V trimming: 2 bases; J trimming: 10 bases; junction bases outside the gene matches: 10. The CDR3 sequence is 14 residues long. The CDR3: CASSLRAGGLRAFF. CDR3 DNA: TGTGCCAGCAGTTTAAGAGCAGGGGGGCTAAGAGCTTTCTTT.

The V call is TRBV5-1, the J call TRBJ2-1; the match to TRBD2 covers 11 bases. The V gene's germline CDR1 is SGHRS and CDR2 YFSETQ. Germline trimming cut 2 bases from V and 9 bases from J; bases unmatched to any gene: 7. This CDR3 has 15 residues. The DNA for the CDR3 is TGCGCCAGCAGCTTTAGCGGGAGGGGCTTTGCTGAGCAGTTCTTC. It yields the protein CASSFSGRGFAEQFF. Full variable domain (remainder filled in from reference TRBV5-1 and TRBJ2-1): KAGVTQTPRYLIKTRGQQVTLSCSPISGHRSVSWYQQTPGQGLQFLFEYFSETQRNKGNFPGRFSGRQFSNSRSEMNVSTLELGDSALYLCASSFSGRGFAEQFFGPGTRLTVL.